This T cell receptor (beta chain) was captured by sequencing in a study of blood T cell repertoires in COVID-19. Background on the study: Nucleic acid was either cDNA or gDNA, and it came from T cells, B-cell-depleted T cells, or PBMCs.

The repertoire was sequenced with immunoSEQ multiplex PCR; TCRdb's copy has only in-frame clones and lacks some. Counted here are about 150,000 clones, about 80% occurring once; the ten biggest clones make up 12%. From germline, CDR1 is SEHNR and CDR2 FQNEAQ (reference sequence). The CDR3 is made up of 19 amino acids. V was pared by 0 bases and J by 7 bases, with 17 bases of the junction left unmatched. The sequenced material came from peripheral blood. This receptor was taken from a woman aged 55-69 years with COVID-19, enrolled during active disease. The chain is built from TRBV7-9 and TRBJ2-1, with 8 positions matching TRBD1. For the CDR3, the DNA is TGTGCCAGCAGCTTAGCCAGCAGGGGGCTCCAACGTTTACTAAATGAGCAGTTCTTC. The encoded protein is CASSLASRGLQRLLNEQFF.